The rows below give T cell receptor beta chains drawn from one sample of a study of T cells in Graves' hyperthyroidism and ophthalmopathy. TCRdb itself ran the multiplex PCR reads through MiXCR, one entry per CDR3 protein. The table shows 450,000 to 650,000 distinct CDR3 sequences, with 20% occurring only once. The specimen was blood. Receptor source: a man aged 18 to 30 with Graves' hyperthyroidism. CDR3s include the opening cysteine and the closing phenylalanine or tryptophan.

V gene,CDR3 protein
TRBV29-1,CSVGQQGSNTEAFF
TRBV6-5,CASTSREVGYTF
TRBV3-1,CASSHRNGNQPQHF
TRBV28,CASSLLGDTEAFF
TRBV2,CASSDPDVYTQYF
TRBV28,CASSRTPGREETQYF
TRBV2,CASSDWGVGTEAFF
TRBV18,CASSPLRESSYEQYF
TRBV28,CASSTLDSYNQPQHF
TRBV20-1,CSLPGLDQETQYF
TRBV6-1,CASSELVTQYF
TRBV28,CASSFDRGPNQPQHF
TRBV11-1,CASSRGQGRTQYF
TRBV27,CASSLGWGSVDGHTF
TRBV30,CAWSPKGSKDYGYTF
TRBV30,CAWRTGLEVSEAFF
TRBV30,CAWREPGLYGCTF
TRBV20-1,CSASYSAGGFKNIQYF
TRBV7-2,CASSFPPVPGTQTPWGYTF
TRBV20-1,CSALRGTDYEQYF
TRBV20-1,CSASPGQGAWNQPQHF
TRBV27,CASSYSPGQGHEQYF
TRBV6-1,CASSEEGAPYEQYF